The clone carrying this T cell receptor beta chain appeared many times. Its antigen is currently unknown. PCR was performed a second time for about 6 to 11 cycles using a sample-barcoded 5' primer and a J-beta primer mix. Using its own MiXCR run on the 5' RACE reads, TCRdb lists one record per CDR3 protein. This table has around 1,500,000 distinct CDR3 sequences, roughly 27% appearing once. Germline lookup yields CDR1 SQVTM and CDR2 ANQGSEA. Trimming took off 5 bases at V and 1 base at J, with 12 bases between the two ends. CDR3 length: 13 residues. This sample was included in a study of blood T cells in healthy people across ages. Study in general: There was about one barcoded beta molecule captured by template switching per two T cells.

General study points: With unsorted PBMCs, a conclusive comparison of naive versus antigen-experienced cells was not possible.

The clonotype originates from a woman aged 25 to 39 in good health. The chain couples TRBV29-1 to TRBJ2-7; possible D gene TRBD1, 5 bases. Sequencing was carried out using blood. Here the CDR3 DNA reads TGCAGCGTTTGGAGTGCAGGGTCCTACGAGCAGTACTTC. This translates into CSVWSAGSYEQYF.